This entry features one T cell receptor beta chain sequence. Original analysis: How many nucleated cells were present was estimated from reference gene primer amplification. Libraries were prepared by immunoSEQ multiplex PCR; TCRdb keeps only in-frame clonotypes and omits some of them. V, J and clone size were drawn from that table, and D and trimming were deduced from the DNA. The profile shows around 260,000 clones, roughly 85% of them singletons. The CDR3 extends over 16 amino acids. Germline V gives CDR1 KGHDR, CDR2 SFDVKD. Trimming cost V 9 bases and J 5 bases; bases outside gene matches: 10. This entry is derived from a study of blood T cell repertoires in COVID-19.

V usage is TRBV24-1 and J usage is TRBJ2-1; 12 bases are shared with TRBD1. Material: peripheral blood. The sequence was obtained from a woman aged 50 to 60 who had recovered from COVID-19. CDR3 amino acids: CATQGMGQGAHNEQFF. DNA of the CDR3: TGTGCCACCCAGGGGATGGGACAGGGGGCCCACAATGAGCAGTTCTTC.